This T cell receptor beta chain was recovered during a study of monozygotic twins with cystic fibrosis. This table comes from immunoSEQ multiplex PCR, and its TCRdb copy is limited to in-frame clones, with some not included. This sample has 35,000 or so clones; about 87% occur once, and the top ten carry under 2%. Looked up from germline, CDR1 is SQVTM and CDR2 is ANQGSEA. The CDR3 is 11 amino acids in total, end residues counted. This clone has only a few counts. Because it lacks the conserved phenylalanine or tryptophan at the end, this CDR3 is likely a read error. Because the CDR3's place on the DNA is in doubt, the DNA is left out and the CDR3 is given as listed by TCRdb.

The origin of this receptor is a girl aged 2-10 years with cystic fibrosis. The rearrangement joins TRBV29-1 to TRBJ2-3; the DNA was not used to check the table's D call, TRBD2. Input material: blood. This chain's CDR3 is CSTMTSGGPFV.